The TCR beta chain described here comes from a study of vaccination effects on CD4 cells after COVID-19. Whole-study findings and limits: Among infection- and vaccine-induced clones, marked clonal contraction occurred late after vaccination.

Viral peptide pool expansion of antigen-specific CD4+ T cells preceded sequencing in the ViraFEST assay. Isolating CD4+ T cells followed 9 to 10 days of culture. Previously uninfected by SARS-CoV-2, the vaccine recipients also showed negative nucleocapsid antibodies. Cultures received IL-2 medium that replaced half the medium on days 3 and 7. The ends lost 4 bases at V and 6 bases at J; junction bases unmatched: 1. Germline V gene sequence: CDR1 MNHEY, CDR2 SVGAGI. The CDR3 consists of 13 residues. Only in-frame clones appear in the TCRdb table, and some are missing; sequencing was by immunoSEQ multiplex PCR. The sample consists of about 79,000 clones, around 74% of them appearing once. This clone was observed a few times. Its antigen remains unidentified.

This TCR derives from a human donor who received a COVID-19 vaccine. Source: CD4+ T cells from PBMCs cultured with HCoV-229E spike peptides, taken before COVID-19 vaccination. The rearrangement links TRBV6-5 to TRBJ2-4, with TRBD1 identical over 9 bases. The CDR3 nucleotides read TGTGCCAGCAGTTTGACAGGGGGAAACATTCAGTACTTC. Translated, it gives CASSLTGGNIQYF.